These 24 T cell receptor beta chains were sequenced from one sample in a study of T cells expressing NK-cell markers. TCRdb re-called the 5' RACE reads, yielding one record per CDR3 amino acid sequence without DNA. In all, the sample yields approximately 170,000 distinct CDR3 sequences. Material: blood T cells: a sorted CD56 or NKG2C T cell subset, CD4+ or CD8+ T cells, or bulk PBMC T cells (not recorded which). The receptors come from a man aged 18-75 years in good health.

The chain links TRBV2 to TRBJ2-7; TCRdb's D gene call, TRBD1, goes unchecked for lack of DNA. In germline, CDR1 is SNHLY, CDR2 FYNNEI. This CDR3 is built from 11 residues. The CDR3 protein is CANRQGYEQYF.

The CDR3 spells CASSLGLAIYEQFF. The chain couples TRBV7-9 to TRBJ2-1. The CDR3 length is 14 residues. The germline CDR1 and CDR2 sequences are SEHNR and FQNEAQ (reference sequence).

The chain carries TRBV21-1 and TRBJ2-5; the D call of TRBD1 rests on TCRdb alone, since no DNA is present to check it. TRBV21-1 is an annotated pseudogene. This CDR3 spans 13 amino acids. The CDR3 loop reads CGPGTGSRETQYF.

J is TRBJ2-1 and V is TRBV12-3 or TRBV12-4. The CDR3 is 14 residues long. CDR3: CASSLHIGTNEQSF.

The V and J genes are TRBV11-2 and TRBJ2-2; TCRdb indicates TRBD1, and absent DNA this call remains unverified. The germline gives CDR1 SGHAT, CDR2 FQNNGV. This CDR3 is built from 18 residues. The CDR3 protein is CASSFLDSVGTGAGELFF.

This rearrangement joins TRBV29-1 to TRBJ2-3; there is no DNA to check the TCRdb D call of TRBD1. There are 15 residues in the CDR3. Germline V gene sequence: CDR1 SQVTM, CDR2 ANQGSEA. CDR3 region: CSVEGDRGSTDTQYF.

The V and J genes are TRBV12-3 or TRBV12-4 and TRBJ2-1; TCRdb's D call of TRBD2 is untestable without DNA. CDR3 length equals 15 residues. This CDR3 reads CASSPSGVLYNEQFF.

The CDR3 here is CASSSWTSGGSQGYNEQFF. J is TRBJ2-1 and V is TRBV7-6; TCRdb outputs TRBD2, but without DNA this stays unchecked. Germline V gene lookup returns CDR1 SGHVS and CDR2 FNYEAQ. This CDR3 has 19 amino acids.

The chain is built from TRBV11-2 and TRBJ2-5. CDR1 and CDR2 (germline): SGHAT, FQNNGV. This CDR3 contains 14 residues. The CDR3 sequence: CASSLVGQVETQYF.

CDR3: CASSDLPLAGVNQETQYF. The V call is TRBV25-1, the J call TRBJ2-5; with no DNA, the TCRdb D assignment of TRBD2 cannot be verified. Per the germline V gene, CDR1 is MGHDK and CDR2 is SYGVNS. The CDR3 covers 18 residues.

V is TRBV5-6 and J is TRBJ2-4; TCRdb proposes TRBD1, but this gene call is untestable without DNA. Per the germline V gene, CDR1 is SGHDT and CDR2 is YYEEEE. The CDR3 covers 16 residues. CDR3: CASSLAFPGQENIQYF.

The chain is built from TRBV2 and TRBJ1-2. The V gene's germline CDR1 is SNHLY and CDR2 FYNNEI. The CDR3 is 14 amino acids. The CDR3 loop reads CASSEDPALLGYTF.

CDR3 residues: CASSHLRGTDTQYF. The chain has TRBV4-2 and TRBJ2-3; as DNA is missing, the TRBD1 call by TCRdb cannot be tested. Germline-derived CDR1 and CDR2 are LGHNA and YNFKEQ. This CDR3 comprises 14 residues.

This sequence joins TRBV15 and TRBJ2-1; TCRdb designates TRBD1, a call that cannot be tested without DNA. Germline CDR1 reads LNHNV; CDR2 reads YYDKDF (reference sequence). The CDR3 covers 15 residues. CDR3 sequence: CATSSGGNRRDEQFF.

The CDR3 spells CASSPPGTGIPEAFF. V usage is TRBV12-3 or TRBV12-4 and J usage is TRBJ1-1; TCRdb designates TRBD1, a call that cannot be tested without DNA. This CDR3 contains 15 residues.

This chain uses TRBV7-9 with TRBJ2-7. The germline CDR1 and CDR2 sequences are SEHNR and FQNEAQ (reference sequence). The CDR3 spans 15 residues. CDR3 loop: CASSLGGPYSYEQYF.

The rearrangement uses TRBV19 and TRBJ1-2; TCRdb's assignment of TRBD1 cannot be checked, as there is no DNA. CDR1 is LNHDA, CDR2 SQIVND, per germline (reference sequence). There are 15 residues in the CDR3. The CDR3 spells CASSIFTGISHGYTF.

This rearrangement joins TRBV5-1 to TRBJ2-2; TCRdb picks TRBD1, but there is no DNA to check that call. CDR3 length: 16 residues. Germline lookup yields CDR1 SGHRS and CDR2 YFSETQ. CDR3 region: CASLTTFGRDTGELFF.

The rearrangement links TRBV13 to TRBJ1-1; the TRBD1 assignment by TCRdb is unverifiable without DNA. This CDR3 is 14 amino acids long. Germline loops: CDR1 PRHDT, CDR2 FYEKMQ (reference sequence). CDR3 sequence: CASSPRTGFTEAFF.

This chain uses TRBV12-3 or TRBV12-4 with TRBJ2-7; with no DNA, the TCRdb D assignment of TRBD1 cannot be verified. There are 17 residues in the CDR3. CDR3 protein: CASSFLLGQRQTYEQYF.

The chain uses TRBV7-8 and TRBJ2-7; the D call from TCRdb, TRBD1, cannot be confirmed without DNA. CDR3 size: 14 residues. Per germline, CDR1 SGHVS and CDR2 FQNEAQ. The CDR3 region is CASSSPGPSYEQYF.

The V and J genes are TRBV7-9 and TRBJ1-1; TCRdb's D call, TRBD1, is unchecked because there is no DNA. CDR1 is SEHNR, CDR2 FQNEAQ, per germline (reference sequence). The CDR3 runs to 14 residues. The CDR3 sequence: CASSSNREVVEAFF.

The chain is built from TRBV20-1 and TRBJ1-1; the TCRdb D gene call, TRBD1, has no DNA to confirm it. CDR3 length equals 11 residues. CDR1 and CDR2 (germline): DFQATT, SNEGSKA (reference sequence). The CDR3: CSGQENTEAFF.

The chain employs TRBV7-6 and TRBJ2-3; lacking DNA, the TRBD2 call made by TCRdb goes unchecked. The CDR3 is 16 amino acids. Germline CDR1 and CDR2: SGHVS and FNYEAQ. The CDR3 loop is CASSLEASSLVDTQYF.